This is a list of T cell receptor beta chains from one sample in a study of blood T cell repertoires in COVID-19. Clones were sequenced by immunoSEQ multiplex PCR, and TCRdb holds only the in-frame ones, with some missing. Of 200,000 to 250,000 clones in the sample, 86% were seen once. Sequences were obtained from PBMCs or T cells enriched from blood (not recorded which). The receptors were gathered from a woman between 50 and 59 years old in a cohort exposed to, infected with or recovered from COVID-19 (not recorded which). CDR3s include the opening cysteine and the closing phenylalanine or tryptophan. D genes are given only for firm matches. Only part of the rows carry a size: once, few, many, or a class if the clone is expanded.

clone_size	d_call	v_call	j_call	cdr3_aa
.	.	TRBV19	TRBJ2-2	CASTTYGTGELFF
.	.	TRBV5-5	TRBJ1-5	CASSLTGGYSSNQPQHF
few	TRBD1	TRBV6-5	TRBJ1-1	CASSYDRDLNTEAFF
few	TRBD2	TRBV14	TRBJ2-3	CASSGTSAKDTQYF
.	.	TRBV10-3	TRBJ2-4	CAISESYPLVKNIQYF
.	TRBD1	TRBV2	TRBJ1-4	CASSRPGQGGGKLFF
.	TRBD1	TRBV18	TRBJ1-3	CASSPGTVKSSGNTIYF
.	TRBD2	TRBV18	TRBJ2-4	CASSPPRGTHRGGAKNIQYF
.	.	TRBV19	TRBJ2-7	CASSPTARDSYEQYF
.	TRBD1	TRBV2	TRBJ1-5	CASRFGTGSNQPQHF
.	TRBD1	TRBV6-5	TRBJ1-4	CASSYGDRGDEKLFF
.	.	TRBV2	TRBJ1-5	CASSEGHRGQPQHF
once	TRBD1	TRBV9	TRBJ1-2	CASGRQGARGSHGYTF
.	.	TRBV5-1	TRBJ2-1	CASSLVPSGNEQFF
.	.	TRBV28	TRBJ1-2	CASSLTLNRAYGYTF
.	TRBD1	TRBV7-7	TRBJ1-3	CASSAGTAGSGNTIYF